Listed here are 20 T cell receptor beta chains from one sample, sequenced in a study of cytomegalovirus exposure and HLA in healthy donors. PCR used 60 Vbeta primers and 13 Jbeta primers. The data were produced by immunoSEQ multiplex PCR, yet TCRdb's version contains in-frame clones alone and is incomplete. The data contain about 150,000 clones, around 63% of them singletons. Sequencing was carried out using PBMCs. These receptors were obtained from a human donor in good health.

The J gene is TRBJ2-7, the V gene TRBV11-2, with 7 bases that match TRBD2. The germline V gene encodes CDR1 SGHAT and CDR2 FQNNGV. The CDR3 consists of 14 residues. J gave up 12 bases and V 6 bases, and 17 bases lay outside the gene matches. CDR3 residues: CASRQDPGLTSVYF. In nucleotides, the CDR3 is TGTGCCAGCAGGCAGGATCCGGGACTAACAAGTGTGTACTTC.

The V and J genes are TRBV5-1 and TRBJ2-3; D not resolved. From germline, CDR1 is SGHRS and CDR2 YFSETQ. Trimming cost V 4 bases and J 7 bases, with 22 bases left between them. The CDR3 has 16 amino acids. The CDR3 coding sequence is TGCGCCAGCAGCATGGCTTTCACGGCATCAGGCAATACGCAGTATTTT. Protein: CASSMAFTASGNTQYF.

The chain couples TRBV10-1 to TRBJ2-7; no firm D call. The CDR3 length is 11 residues. The germline CDR1 and CDR2 sequences are WNHNN and SYGVQD (reference sequence). Trimming took 5 bases from V and 4 from J, leaving 6 bases between them. CDR3 sequence reads: CASSNSYEQYF. DNA for the CDR3: TGCGCCAGCAGTAATTCTTACGAGCAGTACTTC.

In this sample, this clone turned up once. The chain has TRBV7-2 and TRBJ1-2; 7 positions agree with TRBD1. Germline CDR1 SGHTA, CDR2 FQGNSA. This CDR3 has 13 amino acids. The junction had 5 bases not matched to a gene; V was cut back by 6 bases and J by 4 bases. DNA for the CDR3: TGTGCCAGCAGTGAGGGGGCTGGCTATGGCTACACCTTC. This sequence encodes CASSEGAGYGYTF.

This rearrangement joins TRBV28 to TRBJ1-1; D may be TRBD1 (5 bases). Germline V lookup: CDR1 MDHEN, CDR2 SYDVKM. CDR3 size: 13 residues. V was trimmed by 6 bases and J by 1 base, leaving 9 bases between them. CDR3 DNA: TGTGCCAGCAGAGTCGGGGGGAACACTGAAGCTTTCTTT. Translated: CASRVGGNTEAFF.

This clone has just a few counts. This chain uses TRBV7-9 with TRBJ1-4; no firm D call. Germline lookup yields CDR1 SEHNR and CDR2 FQNEAQ (reference sequence). V was shortened by 4 bases and J by 2 bases, with 14 bases between the two germline ends. The CDR3 contains 16 residues. The CDR3 spells CASSYVTEWTNEKLFF. CDR3 nucleotide sequence: TGTGCCAGCAGCTATGTCACAGAGTGGACTAATGAAAAACTGTTTTTT.

The chain employs TRBV19 and TRBJ2-7; D possibly corresponds to TRBD1 (5 bases). Deletions cut 3 bases from V and 7 bases from J, with 25 bases between. The CDR3 is 17 residues long. Germline lookup yields CDR1 LNHDA and CDR2 SQIVND (reference sequence). The CDR3 loop is CASSIHRFRVGIREQYF. In DNA, the CDR3 is TGTGCCAGTAGTATCCATCGATTCAGGGTCGGCATTCGGGAGCAGTACTTC.

This chain links TRBV7-9 with TRBJ2-7; 11 bases fit TRBD2. V lost 4 bases to trimming and J lost 2 bases; unmatched junction nucleotides: 1. CDR1 and CDR2 from the germline V gene are SEHNR and FQNEAQ (reference sequence). The CDR3 is made up of 14 amino acids. The CDR3 region is CASSSLAGAYEQYF. DNA of the CDR3: TGTGCCAGCAGCTCACTAGCGGGAGCCTACGAGCAGTACTTC. Full variable domain (missing parts from reference TRBV7-9 and TRBJ2-7): DTGVSQNPRHKITKRGQNVTFRCDPISEHNRLYWYRQTLGQGPEFLTYFQNEAQLEKSRLLSDRFSAERPKGSFSTLEIQRTEQGDSAMYLCASSSLAGAYEQYFGPGTRLTVT.

This clone was recorded once. The chain has TRBV11-3 and TRBJ2-3; tentatively, D is TRBD2 (5 bases). The CDR3 totals 14 residues. Per the germline V gene, CDR1 is SGHNT and CDR2 is YENEEA. V was cut by 5 bases and J by 4 bases, with 13 bases left in between. The CDR3, as DNA: TGTGCCAGCAGCCTTTGGGAGTTGCCAGATACGCAGTATTTT. It is translated as CASSLWELPDTQYF.

J is TRBJ2-2 and V is TRBV21-1; the DNA was not used to check the table's D call, TRBD1. TRBV21-1 is noted as a pseudogene. CDR3 length: 14 amino acids. Here the CDR3 reads CASSPRTFIGELFF. CDR3 bases: TGTGCCAGCAGCCCACGGACATTCATCGGGGAGCTGTTTTTT.

The V and J genes are TRBV5-1 and TRBJ2-7; D gene ambiguous. CDR3 size: 12 residues. Germline V gives CDR1 SGHRS, CDR2 YFSETQ. Between the trimmed V and J ends, which lost 4 bases and 1 base, there was a span of 6 bases. The CDR3 loop reads CASSPGSYEQYF. The CDR3 DNA sequence: TGCGCCAGCAGCCCCGGGTCCTACGAGCAGTACTTC.

The CDR3 nucleotides read TGTGCCAGCAGCTTGGAGGGTCCCGCCCTGGAGACCCAGTACTTC. Translation: CASSLEGPALETQYF. This sequence joins TRBV7-8 and TRBJ2-5; D may be TRBD2 (6 bases). From germline, CDR1 is SGHVS and CDR2 FQNEAQ. The CDR3 length is 15 residues. Trimming took off 3 bases at V and 5 bases at J, with 16 bases between the two ends. Combining the CDR3 with reference TRBV7-8 and TRBJ2-5 gives the whole variable domain GAGVSQSPRYKVAKRGQDVALRCDPISGHVSLFWYQQALGQGPEFLTYFQNEAQLDKSGLPSDRFFAERPEGSVSTLKIQRTQQEDSAVYLCASSLEGPALETQYFGPGTRLLVL.

This CDR3 is CASSLGGPYGYTF. In DNA form, the CDR3 reads TGTGCCAGCAGTTTGGGGGGTCCCTATGGCTACACCTTC. The V gene is TRBV28, the J gene TRBJ1-2, with a possible D match to TRBD1 (5 bases). The V end lost 3 bases, the J end lost 4 bases, and 9 bases lay between the germline ends. The germline CDR1 and CDR2 sequences are MDHEN and SYDVKM. This CDR3 is built from 13 residues.

The rearrangement links TRBV4-1 to TRBJ2-1; TRBD1 might be the D (5 bases). CDR1 is MGHRA and CDR2 is YSYEKL in the germline V gene. The V end was cut by 4 bases, the J end by 0 bases, with 10 bases between. The CDR3 is 15 amino acids. CDR3 sequence (DNA): TGCGCCAGCAGCCTTAAGGGGCCCTCCTACAATGAGCAGTTCTTC. Translating gives CASSLKGPSYNEQFF.

This clone was detected a few times. The J gene is TRBJ2-5, the V gene TRBV18; D is ambiguous. Per germline, CDR1 KGHSH and CDR2 LQKENI. V was cut by 3 bases and J by 3 bases, with 8 bases left in between. CDR3 length equals 13 residues. DNA for the CDR3: TGTGCCAGCTCACCGGGCGTCGAAGAGACCCAGTACTTC. Translating it yields CASSPGVEETQYF.

The chain joins TRBV7-3 to TRBJ2-1, with 8 bases matching TRBD1. The CDR3 totals 12 residues. The germline CDR1 and CDR2 sequences are SGHTA and FQGTGA. The J segment lost 12 bases and the V segment lost 5 bases, leaving 6 bases of the junction unmatched. The CDR3 DNA reads TGTGCCAGCAGCCCGGACAGGGTTTGGCAGTTCTTC. Its translation: CASSPDRVWQFF. The complete variable domain, with remaining parts taken from reference TRBV7-3 and TRBJ2-1, reads GAGVSQTPSNKVTEKGKYVELRCDPISGHTALYWYRQSLGQGPEFLIYFQGTGAADDSGLPNDRFFAVRPEGSVSTLKIQRTERGDSAVYLCASSPDRVWQFFGPGTRLTVL.

This chain links TRBV18 with TRBJ2-7; TRBD1 matches at 8 bases. Trimming removed 5 bases from V and 3 bases from J; junction bases left unmatched: 3. The CDR3 totals 13 residues. The V gene's germline CDR1 is KGHSH and CDR2 LQKENI. CDR3: CASSEGTGYEQYF. The DNA for the CDR3 is TGTGCCAGCTCAGAAGGGACAGGCTACGAGCAGTACTTC.

In its sample, this clone was seen a few times. The chain employs TRBV4-2 and TRBJ1-4; D perhaps matches TRBD1 (6 bases). Trimming pared 4 bases from V and 8 bases from J, leaving 14 bases between. CDR1 LGHNA and CDR2 YNFKEQ come from the germline V gene. This CDR3 spans 14 amino acids. The CDR3 coding sequence is TGTGCCAGCAGCCTCGGGACAACCTTGGAAAAACTGTTTTTT. Translating it yields CASSLGTTLEKLFF.

The rearrangement uses TRBV28 and TRBJ2-1; 11 positions agree with TRBD2. Germline V gene sequence: CDR1 MDHEN, CDR2 SYDVKM. V gave up 1 base and J gave up 5 bases; unmatched junction bases: 4. The CDR3 contains 16 residues. CDR3 amino acids: CASSLFSGRANNEQFF. CDR3 nucleotide sequence: TGTGCCAGCAGTTTATTTAGCGGGAGGGCGAACAATGAGCAGTTCTTC. The full variable domain, in which reference TRBV28 and TRBJ2-1 provide the parts outside the CDR3, is DVKVTQSSRYLVKRTGEKVFLECVQDMDHENMFWYRQDPGLGLRLIYFSYDVKMKEKGDIPEGYSVSREKKERFSLILESASTNQTSMYLCASSLFSGRANNEQFFGPGTRLTVL.

The chain uses TRBV28 and TRBJ2-5; 8 nucleotides align to TRBD1. The V segment lost 5 bases and the J segment 4 bases; nucleotides outside the gene matches: 6. The CDR3 is 14 residues long. The germline CDR1 and CDR2 sequences are MDHEN and SYDVKM. CDR3: CASSTTTGAETQYF. The CDR3 DNA follows: TGTGCCAGCAGTACCACGACAGGGGCAGAGACCCAGTACTTC.